The present TCR beta chain was sequenced within a study of blood T cell repertoires in COVID-19 (dated by TCRdb to the early 2020s). With respect to the entire study: Collaborator samples came from the United States, Italy and Spain and covered acute and convalescent phases of COVID-19. The material from the prospective study consisted of cDNA or gDNA derived from T cells, B-cell-depleted T cells, or PBMCs. The dataset comprised deeply sampled blood TCRbeta repertoires from subjects exposed to, actively infected with, or recovered from COVID-19. The repertoires were released in a freely available public database meant as a resource for research on the immune response to SARS-CoV-2. Samples were obtained from the ongoing ImmuneRACE study (first 160 participants) and from about 1,300 subjects provided by 6 global collaborators. Sample metadata almost always included a de-identified subject ID, COVID-19 status, age in years and sex. HLA class I and class II types, where available, came from metadata supplied by the sample provider rather than from assay-based typing. General study outcomes and caveats: How much clinical and demographic metadata was included differed by source and by participant, and the metadata was provided uncurated.

V lost 5 bases and J lost 3 bases, and the count of bases not matched to a germline gene is 8. In the germline V gene, CDR1 corresponds to SGHAT and CDR2 to FQNNGV. The CDR3, from cysteine to phenylalanine, totals 17 residues. Only CDR3 DNA remains: 51 bases, in frame from the first base. Regarding this clone: Its cognate antigen has yet to be identified. No base quality values were provided; no much bigger clone lies one nucleotide off.

TCRbeta CDR3 regions were amplified from genomic DNA using the immunoSEQ Assay, a bias-controlled multiplex PCR. The published analysis was carried out like this. Nucleated cell counts per sample were estimated from amplification of reference gene primers within the assay. Sequence reads were collapsed and filtered to measure the absolute abundance of every unique TCRbeta CDR3 rearrangement. Productive Simpson clonality was computed per sample as the square root of Simpson's diversity index over productive rearrangements. TCRdb provides this immuneACCESS table in a form limited to in-frame rearrangements. Some clones are lacking; in checked studies, under half of them reflect an unresolved V gene, and why the rest are absent is not known. V and J calls and clone size are those listed in that table; D and trimming were worked out from the DNA. Present in this sample are 100,000 to 150,000 clones, roughly 69% of which were seen just once. In total, the top ten clones hold approximately 2% of the sample.

Collaborating institutions collected whole blood in K2EDTA tubes following their own protocols. For TCRbeta analysis, collaborators shipped samples in one of three forms: frozen whole blood, isolated PBMCs, or DNA extracted from either of those sample types. This sequence was found in a woman in her 70s with acute or convalescent COVID-19. The sequence joins TRBV11-2 to TRBJ2-1, with 12 junctional bases fitting TRBD2. The sample comprised peripheral blood. The CDR3 protein: CASSTRLAGVHYNEQFF. DNA sequence: TGTGCCAGCAGCACACGACTAGCGGGAGTCCACTACAATGAGCAGTTCTTC.